Shown below are 23 T cell receptor beta chains from a single sample sequenced in a study of radiation and T cells in renal cell carcinoma. Time point: blood 4 weeks post-SBRT, at nephrectomy. Treatment noted: 15 Gy SBRT to primary tumor, nephrectomy 4 weeks later. Method: immunoSEQ multiplex PCR; TCRdb's copy keeps in-frame clones and lacks some. Counted here are around 100,000 clones, 75% to 85% occurring once; the ten biggest clones make up around 7.7%. Material: blood, obtained from a patient whose treatment included radiotherapy and nephrectomy. These receptors came from a man in his 60s with renal cell carcinoma.

This chain links TRBV7-8 with TRBJ2-5, with D possibly TRBD2 on 5 matching bases. Deletions cut 5 bases from V and 5 bases from J, with 15 bases between. The CDR3 length is 14 residues. CDR1 and CDR2 (germline): SGHVS, FQNEAQ. The CDR3 is CASSPRADQETQYF. The CDR3 coding sequence is TGTGCCAGCAGCCCCCGAGCGGATCAGGAGACCCAGTACTTC.

The rearrangement joins TRBV4-3 to TRBJ2-2; unclear D gene. Germline V gene data show CDR1 as LGHNA and CDR2 as YSLEER. This CDR3 spans 12 amino acids. The V and J ends lost 4 bases and 7 bases respectively, with 7 bases between them. The CDR3 region is CASSPDLGELFF. In nucleotides, the CDR3 is TGCGCCAGCAGCCCCGACCTCGGGGAGCTGTTTTTT.

The chain joins TRBV29-1 to TRBJ1-5; D may be TRBD1 (5 bases). Germline CDR1 is SQVTM and CDR2 is ANQGSEA. The V and J ends lost 4 bases and 0 bases respectively, with 13 bases between them. The CDR3 is made up of 15 amino acids. The CDR3 nucleotides read TGCAGCGTTGTAGTGGGGGACTATAGCAATCAGCCCCAGCATTTT. Encoded protein: CSVVVGDYSNQPQHF.

This rearrangement joins TRBV14 to TRBJ2-7; no reliable D call. Germline V gene sequence: CDR1 SGHDN, CDR2 FVKESK. V was clipped by 4 bases and J by 0 bases, with 4 bases between them. The CDR3 extends over 12 amino acids. CDR3 residues: CASSRTSYEQYF. The CDR3 region has the DNA TGTGCCAGCAGCCGAACCTCCTACGAGCAGTACTTC.

This clone was observed once. The chain recombines TRBV27 with TRBJ2-6; no clear D. V shed 8 bases and J shed 4 bases, with 9 bases lying between them. CDR1 is MNHEY, CDR2 SMNVEV, per germline (reference sequence). This CDR3 comprises 13 residues. The CDR3 reads CASGMVGANVLTF. In DNA, the CDR3 is TGTGCCAGCGGTATGGTAGGGGCCAACGTCCTGACTTTC.

J is TRBJ2-3 and V is TRBV5-6; no firm D call. The CDR3 totals 16 residues. CDR1 is SGHDT and CDR2 is YYEEEE in the germline V gene. V lost 0 bases and J lost 3, with 14 bases in between. The CDR3 is CASSLVSGIGTDTQYF. The CDR3 bases are TGTGCCAGCAGCTTGGTCTCAGGAATTGGGACAGATACGCAGTATTTT.

The chain joins TRBV27 to TRBJ2-1; D gene unclear. Trimming shortened V by 1 base and J by 2 bases, and 9 bases separated the two germline ends. The CDR3 consists of 15 residues. Germline V lookup: CDR1 MNHEY, CDR2 SMNVEV (reference sequence). In DNA, the CDR3 is TGTGCCAGCAGTTTATTAGTCCCCCCCTACAATGAGCAGTTCTTC. Protein product: CASSLLVPPYNEQFF.

The gene calls are TRBV27 and TRBJ2-7; D ambiguous. V gave up 3 bases and J gave up 7 bases, with 16 bases separating them. From germline, CDR1 is MNHEY and CDR2 SMNVEV (reference sequence). This CDR3 is built from 14 residues. This CDR3 reads CASSLAADLREQYF. The DNA for the CDR3 is TGTGCCAGCAGTTTGGCGGCGGACCTACGAGAGCAGTACTTC.

The CDR3 here is CASSLGGVRETQYF. CDR3 DNA sequence: TGTGCCAGCAGTTTGGGAGGGGTCAGGGAGACCCAGTACTTC. The V and J genes are TRBV28 and TRBJ2-5; TRBD2 matches at 7 bases. Trimming at V came to 3 bases and at J to 5 bases, leaving 6 bases not matched to a gene. In germline, CDR1 is MDHEN, CDR2 SYDVKM. The CDR3 covers 14 residues.

The V call is TRBV11-2, the J call TRBJ2-7, with D tentatively TRBD2 (7 bases). This CDR3 has 16 residues. Germline CDR1 reads SGHAT; CDR2 reads FQNNGV. Trimming removed 5 bases from V and 6 bases from J, with 23 bases in between. CDR3 residues: CASSAVGGPRGGEQYF. In DNA form, the CDR3 reads TGTGCCAGCAGCGCAGTCGGGGGGCCCCGCGGAGGCGAGCAGTACTTC.

The V call is TRBV21-1, the J call TRBJ1-5; TRBD1 is the table's D call, not checked against the DNA. TRBV21-1 is a pseudogene. CDR3 length: 15 amino acids. The CDR3 DNA sequence: TGTGCCACTCAACGGGGACAGGGAGGGAATCAGCCCCAGCATTTT. This encodes CATQRGQGGNQPQHF.

The chain combines TRBV28 with TRBJ2-7, with TRBD1 identical over 8 bases. The V segment lost 3 bases and the J segment 3 bases; nucleotides outside the gene matches: 7. CDR1 is MDHEN, CDR2 SYDVKM, per germline. This CDR3 has 15 amino acids. The CDR3 nucleotides read TGTGCCAGCAGTTTGTCCGGACAGGGAATCTACGAGCAGTACTTC. It is translated as CASSLSGQGIYEQYF.

This clone was seen just once. The chain combines TRBV10-1 with TRBJ2-7, with D tentatively TRBD1 (6 bases). Germline loops: CDR1 WNHNN, CDR2 SYGVQD (reference sequence). The length of the CDR3 is 13 residues. The V end was cut by 3 bases, the J end by 3 bases, with 9 bases between. The CDR3 sequence: CASSEGGIYEQYF. CDR3 in DNA: TGCGCCAGCAGTGAAGGGGGAATCTACGAGCAGTACTTC.

CDR3 region: CALGRGDGNTIYF. The CDR3 DNA sequence: TGTGCGCTAGGCAGGGGGGATGGAAACACCATATATTTT. The chain is built from TRBV30 and TRBJ1-3; 7 bases agree with TRBD1. CDR3 length: 13 amino acids. Germline V CDR1 and CDR2: GTSNPN, SVGIG (reference sequence).

The genes are TRBV28 and TRBJ2-7; TRBD2 is a possible D gene (5 bases). CDR1 and CDR2 from the germline V gene are MDHEN and SYDVKM. V was trimmed by 3 bases and J by 1 base, leaving 13 bases between them. CDR3 size: 15 residues. The CDR3 loop is CASSLGGLESYEQYF. As DNA, the CDR3 is TGTGCCAGCAGTTTGGGCGGGTTGGAATCCTACGAGCAGTACTTC.

This sequence joins TRBV6-1 and TRBJ1-1; TRBD1 matches 8 bases. The CDR3 extends over 15 amino acids. After removal of 6 bases from V and 6 bases from J, the junction contained 12 bases not matched to a gene. Germline V gene data show CDR1 as MNHNS and CDR2 as SASEGT. The CDR3 DNA reads TGTGCCAGCAGCTATGAGACAGGGGCATTAGCTGAAGCTTTCTTT. Translated: CASSYETGALAEAFF.

The chain's CDR3 is CASSLEDRPNTGELFF. The DNA of the CDR3 is TGTGCCAGCAGCTTGGAAGACAGGCCCAACACCGGGGAGCTGTTTTTT. This rearrangement joins TRBV5-5 to TRBJ2-2, with D possibly TRBD1 on 6 matching bases. V was trimmed by 0 bases and J by 2 bases, leaving 11 bases between them. CDR1 and CDR2 from the germline V gene are SGHKS and YYEKEE (reference sequence). The CDR3 length is 16 residues.

The chain couples TRBV30 to TRBJ1-5; D might be TRBD1 (5 bases). Trimming took off 3 bases at V and 4 bases at J, with 13 bases between the two ends. The V gene's germline CDR1 is GTSNPN and CDR2 SVGIG (reference sequence). This CDR3 has 14 residues. In DNA form, the CDR3 reads TGTGCCTGGAGGTCAGGGCAGGAAAATCAGCCCCAGCATTTT. This encodes CAWRSGQENQPQHF. The full variable domain, in which reference TRBV30 and TRBJ1-5 provide the parts outside the CDR3, is SQTIHQWPATLVQPVGSPLSLECTVEGTSNPNLYWYRQAAGRGLQLLFYSVGIGQISSEVPQNLSASRPQDRQFILSSKKLLLSDSGFYLCAWRSGQENQPQHFGDGTRLSIL.

The chain joins TRBV9 to TRBJ2-5; tentatively, D is TRBD2 (6 bases). Trimming cost V 0 bases and J 1 base, with 7 bases left between them. The CDR3 is 14 residues long. The germline V gene encodes CDR1 SGDLS and CDR2 YYNGEE. CDR3 nucleotides: TGTGCCAGCAGCGTAGACGGGGGCCAAGAGACCCAGTACTTC. Translation: CASSVDGGQETQYF.

The chain has TRBV11-2 and TRBJ2-5; D not certain. The CDR3 length is 15 residues. Looked up from germline, CDR1 is SGHAT and CDR2 is FQNNGV. V was pared by 0 bases and J by 5 bases, with 13 bases between. DNA for the CDR3: TGTGCCAGCAGCTTAGATTTAGCAAGGACCGAGACCCAGTACTTC. Translating it yields CASSLDLARTETQYF.

CDR3 region: CAIMAGGGEQYF. CDR3 in DNA: TGTGCCATCATGGCCGGGGGGGGCGAGCAGTACTTC. V and J are TRBV2 and TRBJ2-7, with TRBD2 identical over 8 bases. CDR3 length: 12 amino acids. CDR1 and CDR2 (germline): SNHLY, FYNNEI. The V and J ends lost 10 bases and 6 bases, in that order; junction bases with no gene match: 8.

In regard to this clone: Within the sample, other DNA sequences also encode this same CDR3. The chain carries TRBV5-1 and TRBJ2-5; 8 positions agree with TRBD2. Germline V gene sequence: CDR1 SGHRS, CDR2 YFSETQ. J was trimmed by 2 bases and V by 0 bases; bases with no gene match: 3. The length of the CDR3 is 15 residues. The chain's CDR3 is CASSLESSGQETQYF. CDR3 nucleotides: TGCGCCAGCAGCTTGGAGTCTAGCGGGCAAGAGACCCAGTACTTC.

Of note for this clone: Other DNA sequences within the sample encode an identical CDR3. The rearrangement uses TRBV6-1 and TRBJ2-5; D call uncertain. Germline values: CDR1 MNHNS, CDR2 SASEGT. Trimming removed 2 bases at V and 5 bases at J, with 3 bases between. This CDR3 has 11 residues. The CDR3 loop reads CASSEQETQYF. The CDR3 nucleotides are TGTGCCAGCAGTGAACAGGAGACCCAGTACTTC.